By frequency, the clone carrying this T cell receptor (beta chain) registers medium-sized. Its antigen is still unknown. The data belong to a study of T cell clusters in autoimmune cytopenias. TRB was amplified by touch-down multiplex PCR, primer pools A and B combined. TCRdb re-called the multiplex PCR reads and shows each CDR3 protein once, DNA omitted. This listing includes under 3,500 distinct CDR3 sequences. Findings of the study overall: Clustering suggested that physiological T cell clusters were missing in primary autoimmune cytopenia patients.

Tens of thousands of genome equivalents of blood DNA were amplified for TRB. The specimen sequenced was peripheral blood. This clonotype originated in a human donor with an autoimmune cytopenia or autoimmune hepatitis (not recorded which).

CDR3: CASSLRDWQPQHF. The J gene is TRBJ1-5, the V gene TRBV12-3 or TRBV12-4. This CDR3 has 13 amino acids.